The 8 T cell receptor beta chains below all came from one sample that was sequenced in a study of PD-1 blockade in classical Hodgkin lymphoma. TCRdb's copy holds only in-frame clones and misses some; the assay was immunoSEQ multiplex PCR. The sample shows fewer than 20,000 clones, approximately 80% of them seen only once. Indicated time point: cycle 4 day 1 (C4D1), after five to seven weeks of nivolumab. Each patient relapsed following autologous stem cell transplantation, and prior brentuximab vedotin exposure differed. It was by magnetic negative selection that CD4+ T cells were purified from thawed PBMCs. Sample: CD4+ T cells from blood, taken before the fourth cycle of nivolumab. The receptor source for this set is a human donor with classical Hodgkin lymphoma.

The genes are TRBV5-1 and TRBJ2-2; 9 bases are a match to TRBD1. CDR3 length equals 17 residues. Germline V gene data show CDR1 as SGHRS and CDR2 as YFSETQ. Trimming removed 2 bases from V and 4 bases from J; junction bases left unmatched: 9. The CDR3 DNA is TGCGCCAGCAGCTTAAACCCGGGACAGGGTTTCACCGGGGAGCTGTTTTTT. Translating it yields CASSLNPGQGFTGELFF.

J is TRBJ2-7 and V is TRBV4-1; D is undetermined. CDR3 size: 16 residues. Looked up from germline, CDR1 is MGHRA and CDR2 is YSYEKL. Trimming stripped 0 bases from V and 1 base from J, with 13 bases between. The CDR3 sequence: CASSQDWYGVSYEQYF. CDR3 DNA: TGCGCCAGCAGCCAAGACTGGTATGGGGTATCCTACGAGCAGTACTTC.

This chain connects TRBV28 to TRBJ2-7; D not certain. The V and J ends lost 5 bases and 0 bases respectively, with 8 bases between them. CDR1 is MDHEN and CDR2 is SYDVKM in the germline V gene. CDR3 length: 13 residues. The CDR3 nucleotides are TGTGCCAGCAGTAGACCTCTCTCCTACGAGCAGTACTTC. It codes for CASSRPLSYEQYF.

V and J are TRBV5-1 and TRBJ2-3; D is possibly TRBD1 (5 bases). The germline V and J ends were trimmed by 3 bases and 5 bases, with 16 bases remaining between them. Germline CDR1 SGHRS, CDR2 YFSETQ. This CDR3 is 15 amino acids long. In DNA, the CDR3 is TGCGCCAGCAGCTCGACAGTCCTTAGAGGAGATACGCAGTATTTT. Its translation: CASSSTVLRGDTQYF.

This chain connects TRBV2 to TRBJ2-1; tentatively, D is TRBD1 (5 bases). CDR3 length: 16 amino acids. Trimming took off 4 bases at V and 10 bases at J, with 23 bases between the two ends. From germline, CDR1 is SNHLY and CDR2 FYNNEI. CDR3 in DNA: TGTGCCAGCAGTGGTCAGGGAAGCCCAACTTACTCCGAGCAGTTCTTC. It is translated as CASSGQGSPTYSEQFF. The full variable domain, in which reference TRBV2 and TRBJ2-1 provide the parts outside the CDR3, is EPEVTQTPSHQVTQMGQEVILRCVPISNHLYFYWYRQILGQKVEFLVSFYNNEISEKSEIFDDQFSVERPDGSNFTLKIRSTKLEDSAMYFCASSGQGSPTYSEQFFGPGTRLTVL.

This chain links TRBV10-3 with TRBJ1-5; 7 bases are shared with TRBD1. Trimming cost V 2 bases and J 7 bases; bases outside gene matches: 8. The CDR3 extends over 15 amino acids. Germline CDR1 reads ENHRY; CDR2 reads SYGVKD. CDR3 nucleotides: TGTGCCATCAGTGAGGGAACAGGGGTTGGGCAGCCCCAGCATTTT. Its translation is CAISEGTGVGQPQHF.

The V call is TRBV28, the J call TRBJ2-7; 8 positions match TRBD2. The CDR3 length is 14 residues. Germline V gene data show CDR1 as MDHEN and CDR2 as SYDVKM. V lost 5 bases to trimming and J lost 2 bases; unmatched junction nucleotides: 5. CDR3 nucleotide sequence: TGTGCCAGCAGTCTCCCGGGACTAGCCTACGAGCAGTACTTC. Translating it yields CASSLPGLAYEQYF.

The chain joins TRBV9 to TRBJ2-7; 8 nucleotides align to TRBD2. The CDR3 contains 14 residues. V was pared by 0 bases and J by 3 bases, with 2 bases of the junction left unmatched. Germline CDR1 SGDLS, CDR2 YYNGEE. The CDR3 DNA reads TGTGCCAGCAGCGTAGGGGCGGGAGGCTACGAGCAGTACTTC. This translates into CASSVGAGGYEQYF.